The 17 T cell receptor beta chains reported below all come from one sample, sequenced in a study of blood T cell repertoires in COVID-19 (dated by TCRdb to the early 2020s). The library was produced with the immunoSEQ multiplex PCR assay. The source is immuneACCESS, and TCRdb retained only in-frame sequences with V and J called. Part of the clones is not carried over; for the studies checked, unresolved V genes explain less than half of this, and the remainder is unexplained. The sample data list about 210,000 clones, and 84% of these were observed just once. The ten largest account for 6.5% to 9% of the sample. The specimen sequenced was peripheral blood. Receptors were obtained from a woman aged 45-60 years with active or convalescent COVID-19.

This chain links TRBV5-4 with TRBJ2-1, with 16 nucleotides matching TRBD2. With 5 bases clipped from V and 7 bases from J, the junction kept 12 bases outside the gene matches. Germline loops: CDR1 SGHNT, CDR2 YYREEE (reference sequence). The CDR3 spans 18 residues. The CDR3 reads CASSRGGTSGGAVNEQFF. CDR3 DNA sequence: TGTGCCAGCAGTCGAGGTGGGACTAGCGGGGGGGCCGTTAATGAGCAGTTCTTC.

The gene calls are TRBV30 and TRBJ1-5; 7 bases match TRBD1. Germline lookup yields CDR1 GTSNPN and CDR2 SVGIG (reference sequence). The CDR3 runs 13 residues. J was trimmed by 7 bases and V by 4 bases; bases with no gene match: 7. CDR3 nucleotide sequence: TGTGCCTGGAACAGGGGAGTGACCCAGCCCCAGCATTTT. Protein product: CAWNRGVTQPQHF.

V usage is TRBV15 and J usage is TRBJ2-1; TRBD2 matches at 15 bases. V shed 3 bases, J shed 10 bases, and the junction held 4 bases outside the gene matches. The CDR3 has 15 amino acids. Looked up from germline, CDR1 is LNHNV and CDR2 is YYDKDF (reference sequence). As DNA, the CDR3 is TGTGCCACCAGCAGGGGACTAGCGGGAGGAATGGAGCAGTTCTTC. This encodes CATSRGLAGGMEQFF.

The rearrangement joins TRBV6-5 to TRBJ2-3, with 8 bases fitting TRBD2. The V segment lost 6 bases and the J segment 8 bases; nucleotides outside the gene matches: 13. The CDR3 spans 15 residues. The germline gives CDR1 MNHEY, CDR2 SVGAGI. The CDR3 protein is CASSPPGGGRGTQYF. In DNA, the CDR3 is TGTGCCAGCAGCCCCCCCGGGGGGGGCCGAGGTACGCAGTATTTT.

This clone has just a few counts. The CDR3 region has the DNA TGTGCCAGTCGGCAGCGAGGTAATCAGCCCCAGCATTTT. As protein: CASRQRGNQPQHF. The chain has TRBV19 and TRBJ1-5; no definite D call. Per germline, CDR1 LNHDA and CDR2 SQIVND (reference sequence). V lost 8 bases to trimming and J lost 4 bases, with 12 bases between them. This CDR3 region has 13 residues.

This chain joins TRBV6-5 and TRBJ1-2; 10 nucleotides align to TRBD1. J lost 5 bases, V lost 7 bases, and 4 bases had no gene match. The CDR3 loop spans 13 amino acids. Germline V gene sequence: CDR1 MNHEY, CDR2 SVGAGI. For the CDR3, the DNA is TGTGCCAGCAACGGACAGGGGGGGTATGGCTACACCTTC. It yields the protein CASNGQGGYGYTF.

The chain joins TRBV29-1 to TRBJ1-1; 7 nucleotides line up with TRBD1. Germline CDR1 reads SQVTM; CDR2 reads ANQGSEA. The CDR3 is 19 residues long. V lost 8 bases, J lost 2 bases, and 26 bases stayed unmatched. The CDR3 DNA reads as TGCAGCCGACGATACCAACCGACAGGGCGGAAGCTATGTAACACTGAAGCTTTCTTT. Translated, it gives CSRRYQPTGRKLCNTEAFF. Based on the CDR3 plus reference TRBV29-1 and TRBJ1-1, the full variable domain is SAVISQKPSRDICQRGTSLTIQCQVDSQVTMMFWYRQQPGQSLTLIATANQGSEATYESGFVIDKFPISRPNLTFSTLTVSNMSPEDSSIYLCSRRYQPTGRKLCNTEAFFGQGTRLTVV.

In its sample, this clone was seen a few times. The gene calls are TRBV10-3 and TRBJ1-6, with TRBD1 as a possible D gene (6 bases). Germline V gene sequence: CDR1 ENHRY, CDR2 SYGVKD. The CDR3 is 15 amino acids. V dropped 2 bases and J dropped 8 bases, with 13 bases sitting between them. The CDR3 bases are TGTGCCATCAGTGAGCCCAGACAGGAGTATTCACCCCTCCACTTT. As protein: CAISEPRQEYSPLHF.

J is TRBJ1-2 and V is TRBV7-2, with D uncertain. The CDR3 is 14 amino acids. V lost 7 bases, J lost 3 bases, and 15 bases lay in between. Germline V CDR1 and CDR2: SGHTA, FQGNSA. The CDR3 DNA is TGTGCCAGCACCGAACAGAGTCGGCACTATGGCTACACCTTC. This gives the protein CASTEQSRHYGYTF.

The rearrangement uses TRBV6-5 and TRBJ1-4; no clear D. Trimming stripped 6 bases from V and 8 bases from J, with 7 bases between. The CDR3 has 11 residues. Germline values: CDR1 MNHEY, CDR2 SVGAGI. Here the CDR3 reads CASRDTEKLFF. The CDR3 nucleotides are TGTGCCAGCAGAGACACCGAAAAACTGTTTTTT.

The chain joins TRBV5-1 to TRBJ2-5, with 7 bases that match TRBD1. There are 13 residues in the CDR3. V lost 7 bases, J lost 1 base, and 4 bases stayed unmatched. Looked up from germline, CDR1 is SGHRS and CDR2 is YFSETQ. Written as DNA, the CDR3 is TGCGCCAGCCAACAGGGGCCCCAAGAGACCCAGTACTTC. Its protein product is CASQQGPQETQYF. Based on the CDR3 plus reference TRBV5-1 and TRBJ2-5, the full variable domain is KAGVTQTPRYLIKTRGQQVTLSCSPISGHRSVSWYQQTPGQGLQFLFEYFSETQRNKGNFPGRFSGRQFSNSRSEMNVSTLELGDSALYLCASQQGPQETQYFGPGTRLLVL.

The CDR3 sequence is CASSVQMNTEAFF. The CDR3 DNA follows: TGTGCCAGTAGTGTCCAGATGAACACTGAAGCTTTCTTT. The genes are TRBV19 and TRBJ1-1; D is undetermined. The germline V gene encodes CDR1 LNHDA and CDR2 SQIVND (reference sequence). V dropped 5 bases and J dropped 0 bases, with 7 bases sitting between them. The CDR3 spans 13 residues.

V is TRBV19 and J is TRBJ2-7; 12 bases are shared with TRBD2. CDR3 length: 17 residues. With 3 bases clipped from V and 5 bases from J, the junction kept 11 bases outside the gene matches. Germline assignment: CDR1 LNHDA and CDR2 SQIVND (reference sequence). The CDR3 DNA is TGTGCCAGTAGTATGACTCATGGACTAGCGGGGTACAACGAGCAGTACTTC. This codes for CASSMTHGLAGYNEQYF. Based on the CDR3 plus reference TRBV19 and TRBJ2-7, the full variable domain is DGGITQSPKYLFRKEGQNVTLSCEQNLNHDAMYWYRQDPGQGLRLIYYSQIVNDFQKGDIAEGYSVSREKKESFPLTVTSAQKNPTAFYLCASSMTHGLAGYNEQYFGPGTRLTVT.

The J gene is TRBJ1-2, the V gene TRBV6-5; maybe TRBD1 (6 bases). CDR1 is MNHEY and CDR2 is SVGAGI in the germline V gene. The V end was cut by 6 bases, the J end by 13 bases, with 24 bases between. The CDR3 runs 14 residues. The CDR3 DNA reads as TGTGCCAGCAGCCACCCGGGTGAGGGGGGGTTAGGCACCTTC. Translating it yields CASSHPGEGGLGTF.

The chain couples TRBV3-1 (or the pseudogene TRBV3-2) to TRBJ1-6; D is uncertain. Per germline, CDR1 LGHDT and CDR2 YNNKEL (reference sequence). V lost 1 base and J 7 bases, leaving 2 bases between the germline ends. The length of the CDR3 is 12 residues. The CDR3 nucleotides are TGTGCCAGCAGCCAAGTAAATTCACCCCTCCACTTT. This codes for CASSQVNSPLHF.

The CDR3 DNA follows: TGCAGCGTTGTAGGGACAGGGGGCATGAACACTGAAGCTTTCTTT. It codes for CSVVGTGGMNTEAFF. The chain has TRBV29-1 and TRBJ1-1; 12 nucleotides line up with TRBD1. The CDR3 sequence is 15 residues long. From germline, CDR1 is SQVTM and CDR2 ANQGSEA. The ends lost 4 bases at V and 0 bases at J; junction bases unmatched: 3.

The chain is built from TRBV2 and TRBJ1-6; D is unresolved. The V and J ends lost 8 bases and 5 bases respectively, with 10 bases between them. CDR1 and CDR2 from the germline V gene are SNHLY and FYNNEI. The CDR3 sequence is 13 residues long. In DNA, the CDR3 is TGTGCCAGCGGGAGGACGGATAATTCACCCCTCCACTTT. This gives the protein CASGRTDNSPLHF.